A few counts support the clone carrying this TCR beta chain. This sample was included in a study of response to subunit inactivated influenza vaccine. Trimming removed 2 bases at V and 7 bases at J, with 9 bases between. Germline CDR1 reads SGDLS; CDR2 reads YYNGEE. CDR3 length: 13 residues. MiXCR, run by TCRdb on the RT-PCR reads, gives a single entry per CDR3 protein. The sample lists more than 600,000 distinct CDR3 sequences, 15% to 20% occurring once. The TCR was taken from a man aged 50 to 60 who received an inactivated influenza vaccine. This specimen consisted of PBMCs from blood, obtained about 5 days after vaccination. The chain recombines TRBV9 with TRBJ1-4; a weak D match, TRBD1 (5 bases). The CDR3 loop reads CASSVGDGEKLFF. CDR3 bases: TGTGCCAGCAGCGTGGGGGACGGTGAAAAACTGTTTTTT.